This TCR beta chain was recorded in a study of T cell repertoires in aging, cancer and after chemotherapy. A mixed TRB-A/B primer pool amplified rearranged TRB by multiplex touch-down PCR. TCRdb recomputed calls from the multiplex PCR reads with MiXCR, one row per CDR3 protein. The repertoire includes roughly 9,300 distinct CDR3 sequences, under 45% of them detected once, and under 2% sits in the top ten. The CDR3 is made up of 14 amino acids. Per the germline V gene, CDR1 is MDHEN and CDR2 is SYDVKM. The V end was cut by 5 bases, the J end by 0 bases, with 5 bases between. TCR beta rearrangements were amplified from peripheral blood genomic DNA.

V usage is TRBV28 and J usage is TRBJ1-6, with D unresolved. The material sequenced was blood. The TCR sequence derives from a human donor in good health. CDR3 coding DNA: TGTGCCAGCAGTCGCCACTCCTATAATTCACCCCTCCACTTT. It encodes CASSRHSYNSPLHF.